These T cell receptor beta chains were read from a single sample in a study of response to subunit inactivated influenza vaccine. TCRdb recomputed calls from the RT-PCR reads with MiXCR, one row per CDR3 protein. The repertoire consists of more than 450,000 distinct CDR3 sequences, with about an eighth occurring once and the leading ten covering about 10%. The source material was PBMCs from blood, sampled on the day of vaccination. Source of these receptors: a man over 45 who received an inactivated influenza vaccine. CDR3s include the opening cysteine and the closing phenylalanine or tryptophan. Each record gives: J gene, D gene, clone size, V gene, CDR3 protein, CDR3 DNA. The D gene is left open where the match is weak. A row's size may be missing; if present it is once, few, many or a size class.

TRBJ1-6	TRBD1	NA	TRBV3-1	CASSQGKTGNSPLHF	TGTGCCAGCAGCCAAGGGAAGACAGGGAATTCACCCCTCCACTTT
TRBJ1-4	NA	few	TRBV5-1	CASSPRGGTATNEKLFF	TGCGCCAGCAGCCCACGAGGAGGGACCGCAACTAATGAAAAACTGTTTTTT
TRBJ1-5	NA	many	TRBV9	CASSVGTHQPQHF	TGTGCCAGCAGCGTCGGGACCCATCAGCCCCAGCATTTT
TRBJ2-1	NA	NA	TRBV9	CASSVDLRGRYNEQFF	TGTGCCAGCAGCGTAGATCTGCGGGGACGCTACAATGAGCAGTTCTTC
TRBJ2-2	TRBD2	many	TRBV9	CASSPRTSETGELFF	TGTGCCAGCAGCCCACGGACTAGCGAGACCGGGGAGCTGTTTTTT
TRBJ2-1	NA	few	TRBV7-9	CASSYAGTRARNEQFF	TGTGCCAGCAGCTATGCTGGGACAAGGGCTAGGAATGAGCAGTTCTTC
TRBJ2-5	NA	NA	TRBV2	CALTRGLEETQYF	TGTGCCCTCACTAGGGGTCTAGAAGAGACCCAGTACTTC
TRBJ2-7	NA	NA	TRBV19	CASSLTAGPNLVYEQYF	TGTGCCAGTAGTCTTACCGCGGGACCAAACTTGGTTTACGAGCAGTACTTC
TRBJ1-2	NA	many	TRBV10-3	CAISGTRDTTNYGYTF	TGTGCCATCAGTGGGACCCGGGACACAACTAACTATGGCTACACCTTC
TRBJ2-1	NA	NA	TRBV6-1	CASTSPAAVHEQFF	TGTGCCAGCACCTCCCCGGCAGCGGTACATGAGCAGTTCTTC
TRBJ1-2	TRBD1	NA	TRBV7-9	CASSLDRDRINYGYTF	TGTGCCAGCAGCTTAGACCGGGACAGGATTAACTATGGCTACACCTTC
TRBJ2-1	NA	NA	TRBV29-1	CSVVSRTEQFF	TGCAGCGTTGTCTCGAGGACTGAGCAGTTCTTC
TRBJ2-1	TRBD2	few	TRBV5-1	CASSLVPSSGRSYNEQFF	TGCGCCAGCAGCTTGGTTCCATCTAGCGGGAGGTCCTACAATGAGCAGTTCTTC
TRBJ2-3	TRBD2	few	TRBV3-1	CASSLPGLAGDTQYF	TGTGCCAGCAGCCTTCCCGGACTAGCGGGAGATACGCAGTATTTT
TRBJ1-6	NA	NA	TRBV7-9	CASSSGADNSPLHF	TGTGCCAGCAGCTCCGGAGCAGACAATTCACCCCTCCACTTT
TRBJ2-3	TRBD1	NA	TRBV29-1	CSVEGVGRGLDTQYF	TGCAGCGTTGAGGGAGTAGGCAGGGGGCTAGATACGCAGTATTTT
TRBJ2-1	TRBD2	few	TRBV7-2	CASSLAGAGVNNEQFF	TGTGCCAGCAGCTTAGCAGGAGCGGGAGTGAACAATGAGCAGTTCTTC
TRBJ2-5	NA	NA	TRBV4-2	CASSQDWAGSQETQYF	TGTGCCAGCAGCCAAGACTGGGCAGGGTCACAAGAGACCCAGTACTTC